This note documents a single T cell receptor (beta chain) sequence. Its antigen is as yet unknown. This sample stems from a study of cytomegalovirus exposure and HLA in healthy donors. Overall study context: The approximately 130 validation repertoires matched the 600 to 700 first-cohort repertoires in platform, a later analysis reported.

CDR1 is SQVTM and CDR2 is ANQGSEA in the germline V gene. The CDR3 sequence is 16 residues long. Unmatched junction bases numbered 10, after V lost 4 bases and J lost 3 bases. Only in-frame clones appear in the TCRdb table, and some are missing; sequencing was by immunoSEQ multiplex PCR. The profile shows under 150,000 clones, about 86% of them singletons. Points from the study as a whole: The classifier was said to identify cytomegalovirus status with high specificity and sensitivity. One later analysis, an examination of the approximately 130 validation repertoires, found that first-cohort TCR clusters tended to co-occur in them. The authors enumerated 150 to 200 TCR beta chains as linked to cytomegalovirus.

Sequencing used PBMCs. This chain joins TRBV29-1 and TRBJ2-7, with 12 bases matching TRBD1. This clonotype was obtained from a young woman in good health and CMV-seropositive. The CDR3 sequence: CSVASGTGGFDYEQYF. As DNA, the CDR3 is TGCAGCGTTGCCTCCGGGACAGGGGGCTTCGACTACGAGCAGTACTTC.